A single sample is the source of the 20 T cell receptor beta chains below, sequenced in a study of control samples from healthy donors and cancer patients. Clones were read by immunoSEQ multiplex PCR, and TCRdb kept only the in-frame ones, dropping some. This table has 50,000 to 55,000 clones, 90% to 95% appearing once. Sequenced input: blood. The receptors here all came from a man aged 25-45 years in good health.

This clone was observed a single time. The chain carries TRBV14 and TRBJ2-7, with 13 bases identical to TRBD2. This CDR3 has 17 residues. The junction had 11 bases not matched to a gene; V was cut back by 4 bases and J by 5 bases. Germline values: CDR1 SGHDN, CDR2 FVKESK. For the CDR3, the DNA is TGTGCCAGCAGCCCTTCTCTGACTAGCGGGAGGAGGAACGAGCAGTACTTC. It encodes CASSPSLTSGRRNEQYF.

The gene calls are TRBV27 and TRBJ1-5; D might be TRBD1 (5 bases). The CDR3 consists of 16 residues. The V gene's germline CDR1 is MNHEY and CDR2 SMNVEV (reference sequence). V was trimmed by 4 bases and J by 11 bases, leaving 24 bases between them. CDR3 nucleotides: TGTGCCAGCAGTTACACGGCAGGTCATCTTGGGGGGTCCCAGCATTTT. This encodes CASSYTAGHLGGSQHF.

J is TRBJ2-3 and V is TRBV7-9, with 14 bases matching TRBD2. Trimming cost V 5 bases and J 4 bases; bases outside gene matches: 5. Germline values: CDR1 SEHNR, CDR2 FQNEAQ (reference sequence). The CDR3 loop spans 16 amino acids. CDR3 sequence reads: CASSVVGLAGADTQYF. The CDR3, as DNA: TGTGCCAGCAGCGTAGTGGGACTAGCGGGAGCAGATACGCAGTATTTT.

The chain recombines TRBV15 with TRBJ2-3; D remains ambiguous. With 0 bases removed from V and 0 bases from J, the gap between germline ends came to 16 bases. CDR3 length equals 18 residues. In germline, CDR1 is LNHNV, CDR2 YYDKDF (reference sequence). The DNA for the CDR3 is TGTGCCACCAGCAGAGAAATGGCGCGGCGCGGCAGCACAGATACGCAGTATTTT. Protein product: CATSREMARRGSTDTQYF.

The chain joins TRBV6-6 to TRBJ2-1; 11 positions agree with TRBD2. Germline CDR1 and CDR2: MNHNY and SVGAGI (reference sequence). The CDR3 length is 15 residues. V was pared by 3 bases and J by 7 bases, with 5 bases of the junction left unmatched. CDR3 sequence (DNA): TGTGCCAGCAGTTATAGCGGGAGGGCCTCAAATGAGCAGTTCTTC. It codes for CASSYSGRASNEQFF.

The rearrangement links TRBV5-1 to TRBJ2-7; a possible D gene is TRBD2 (6 bases). CDR3 length equals 15 residues. From germline, CDR1 is SGHRS and CDR2 YFSETQ. V was shortened by 4 bases and J by 3 bases, with 17 bases between the two germline ends. The chain's CDR3 is CASSPGVAAFYEQYF. DNA of the CDR3: TGCGCCAGCAGCCCTGGGGTAGCGGCCTTCTACGAGCAGTACTTC.

The V and J genes are TRBV5-1 and TRBJ2-2; D is uncertain. The germline V gene encodes CDR1 SGHRS and CDR2 YFSETQ. This CDR3 region has 13 residues. V was trimmed by 1 base and J by 3 bases, leaving 4 bases between them. The CDR3 DNA reads TGCGCCAGCAGCTTGTGGGACACCGGGGAGCTGTTTTTT. Translation gives CASSLWDTGELFF.

The V call is TRBV4-2, the J call TRBJ1-5; D is possibly TRBD1 (5 bases). The CDR3 is made up of 14 amino acids. Per the germline V gene, CDR1 is LGHNA and CDR2 is YNFKEQ. The V and J ends lost 4 bases and 6 bases respectively, with 13 bases between them. The CDR3 coding sequence is TGTGCCAGCAGCCTATCGGGGGTGGGTCAGCCCCAGCATTTT. This sequence encodes CASSLSGVGQPQHF.

The chain links TRBV28 to TRBJ2-6; the D gene is possibly TRBD2 (6 bases). The CDR3 runs to 15 residues. V lost 6 bases, J lost 0 bases, and 9 bases lay in between. Germline lookup yields CDR1 MDHEN and CDR2 SYDVKM. In DNA form, the CDR3 reads TGTGCCAGCAGGGGACTTGTCTCTGGGGCCAACGTCCTGACTTTC. This encodes CASRGLVSGANVLTF.

The V call is TRBV29-1, the J call TRBJ1-1; a possible D gene is TRBD1 (6 bases). CDR3 length: 13 residues. The germline CDR1 and CDR2 sequences are SQVTM and ANQGSEA. The V end lost 5 bases, the J end lost 1 base, and 11 bases lay between the germline ends. The CDR3 reads CSVNKDRNTEAFF. The CDR3 DNA sequence: TGCAGCGTTAATAAGGACAGGAACACTGAAGCTTTCTTT.

V and J are TRBV27 and TRBJ1-6, with 7 bases matching TRBD1. CDR3 length: 15 amino acids. Per germline, CDR1 MNHEY and CDR2 SMNVEV (reference sequence). V was clipped by 3 bases and J by 11 bases; unmatched bases: 10. CDR3 sequence (DNA): TGTGCCAGCAGTTTTAATGACAGGGATCTTACACCCCTCCACTTT. This translates into CASSFNDRDLTPLHF.

The chain uses TRBV5-5 and TRBJ2-2; a possible D gene is TRBD2 (5 bases). CDR1 is SGHKS, CDR2 YYEKEE, per germline (reference sequence). V was clipped by 2 bases and J by 6 bases, with 14 bases between them. CDR3 length equals 15 residues. CDR3 DNA: TGTGCCAGCAGCTTCTTCGCTGGGAGCTCCGGGGAGCTGTTTTTT. Its protein is CASSFFAGSSGELFF.

The CDR3 coding sequence is TGTGCCAGCAGAGCGACTTTGACGAACACCGGGGAGCTGTTTTTT. Residues: CASRATLTNTGELFF. The gene calls are TRBV2 and TRBJ2-2; D gene uncertain. Germline CDR1 and CDR2: SNHLY and FYNNEI. The CDR3 spans 15 residues. V was trimmed by 6 bases and J by 0 bases, leaving 11 bases between them.

This chain connects TRBV28 to TRBJ1-6; D might be TRBD1 (5 bases). CDR3 size: 13 residues. Deletions cut 9 bases from V and 9 bases from J, with 15 bases between. Per germline, CDR1 MDHEN and CDR2 SYDVKM. The CDR3 sequence: CASSRQILSPLHF. CDR3 coding DNA: TGTGCCAGTTCTCGACAGATCCTTTCACCCCTCCACTTT.

The V and J genes are TRBV27 and TRBJ2-1; perhaps TRBD1 as D (6 bases). This CDR3 comprises 19 residues. V was clipped by 0 bases and J by 3 bases, with 21 bases between them. Germline lookup yields CDR1 MNHEY and CDR2 SMNVEV (reference sequence). This CDR3 reads CASSLSLSLEQGYYNEQFF. The CDR3 DNA is TGTGCCAGCAGTTTATCCTTAAGCCTCGAACAGGGCTACTACAATGAGCAGTTCTTC.

The J gene is TRBJ1-2, the V gene TRBV27; 8 bases agree with TRBD1. With 4 bases clipped from V and 3 bases from J, the junction kept 10 bases outside the gene matches. The germline V gene encodes CDR1 MNHEY and CDR2 SMNVEV (reference sequence). This CDR3 has 16 residues. The CDR3 loop reads CASSSGTGREYYGYTF. The CDR3 DNA reads TGTGCCAGCAGTTCAGGGACAGGACGGGAGTACTATGGCTACACCTTC.

The chain uses TRBV7-6 and TRBJ2-1; 13 nucleotides line up with TRBD2. This CDR3 contains 19 residues. Germline loops: CDR1 SGHVS, CDR2 FNYEAQ. V shed 0 bases, J shed 0 bases, and the junction held 5 bases outside the gene matches. CDR3 sequence: CASSLAGLAGRSSYNEQFF. The CDR3 nucleotides are TGTGCCAGCAGCTTAGCGGGACTAGCGGGACGTAGCTCCTACAATGAGCAGTTCTTC.

The gene calls are TRBV3-1 (or the pseudogene TRBV3-2) and TRBJ2-7; 13 nucleotides match TRBD2. CDR1 and CDR2 from the germline V gene are LGHDT and YNNKEL (reference sequence). After removal of 6 bases from V and 3 bases from J, the junction contained 5 bases not matched to a gene. This CDR3 contains 15 residues. The CDR3 is CASRLGTSGIYEQYF. The CDR3 bases are TGTGCCAGCAGACTAGGGACTAGCGGGATCTACGAGCAGTACTTC.

This chain uses TRBV12-3 or TRBV12-4 with TRBJ2-5; TRBD2 might be the D (5 bases). Trimming shortened V by 8 bases and J by 4 bases, and 8 bases separated the two germline ends. CDR3 length: 11 residues. CDR3 sequence reads: CASRRGETQYF. For the CDR3, the DNA is TGTGCCAGCCGCCGGGGAGAGACCCAGTACTTC.

The chain carries TRBV28 and TRBJ1-1, with TRBD1 as a possible D gene (6 bases). The germline V gene has CDR1 MDHEN and CDR2 SYDVKM. Between the trimmed V and J ends, which lost 2 bases and 6 bases, there was a span of 7 bases. The CDR3 contains 12 residues. This CDR3 is CASSLGTPEAFF. As DNA, the CDR3 is TGTGCCAGCAGTTTAGGGACACCTGAAGCTTTCTTT.